This T cell receptor (beta chain) was sequenced for a study of control samples from healthy donors and cancer patients. Trimming at V came to 4 bases and at J to 1 base, leaving 2 bases not matched to a gene. Germline lookup yields CDR1 SGHRS and CDR2 YFSETQ. This CDR3 has 15 residues. Assay: immunoSEQ multiplex PCR; the TCRdb copy retains only in-frame clones and omits some. The profile shows 260,000 or so clones, approximately 80% of them singletons. This clonotype was obtained from a woman in her fifties or sixties with lung cancer. The chain carries TRBV5-1 and TRBJ2-1; 10 bases map to TRBD1. Sample: PBMCs. CDR3 sequence: CASSRGQGSYNEQFF. CDR3 nucleotide sequence: TGCGCCAGCAGCCGGGGACAGGGGTCCTACAATGAGCAGTTCTTC.